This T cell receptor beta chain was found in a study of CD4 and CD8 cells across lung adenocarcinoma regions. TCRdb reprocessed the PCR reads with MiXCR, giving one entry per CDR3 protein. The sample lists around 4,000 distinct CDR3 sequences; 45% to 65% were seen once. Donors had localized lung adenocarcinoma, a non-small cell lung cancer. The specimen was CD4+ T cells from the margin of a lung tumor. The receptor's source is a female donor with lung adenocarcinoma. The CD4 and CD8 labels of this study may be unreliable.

CDR3 sequence: CASTTAGVSYNEQFF. The CDR3 bases are TGTGCCAGCACCACAGCGGGAGTCTCCTACAATGAGCAGTTCTTC. The chain uses TRBV6-1 and TRBJ2-1; TRBD2 matches 8 bases. Germline lookup yields CDR1 MNHNS and CDR2 SASEGT. CDR3 length: 15 residues. V was pared by 7 bases and J by 0 bases, with 5 bases of the junction left unmatched.